The 31 T cell receptor beta chains below come from one sample, sequenced in a study of cytomegalovirus exposure and HLA in healthy donors. Researchers ran the PCR with 60 Vbeta and 13 Jbeta primers. Profiled with immunoSEQ multiplex PCR; TCRdb holds only in-frame clones, not every one. The sample contains fewer than 300,000 clones, roughly 80% of which appear only once. Sequenced sample: PBMCs. The receptors were gathered from a girl aged 2-10 years in good health and CMV-seronegative.

The V call is TRBV6-5, the J call TRBJ1-1; 11 bases fit TRBD1. Germline-derived CDR1 and CDR2 are MNHEY and SVGAGI. V trimming: 5 bases; J trimming: 4 bases; junction bases outside the gene matches: 6. This CDR3 has 15 residues. CDR3 in DNA: TGTGCCAGCAGTATCCAAGGGACAGGGGGCACTGAAGCTTTCTTT. It specifies CASSIQGTGGTEAFF.

The V gene is TRBV15, the J gene TRBJ1-3; the D is unclear. Germline lookup yields CDR1 LNHNV and CDR2 YYDKDF (reference sequence). Deletions cut 0 bases from V and 0 bases from J, with 9 bases between. This CDR3 has 16 amino acids. In nucleotides, the CDR3 is TGTGCCACCAGCAGAGATTTCGAGAGCTCTGGAAACACCATATATTTT. This translates into CATSRDFESSGNTIYF.

The chain is built from TRBV5-6 and TRBJ1-2, with TRBD1 identical over 7 bases. With 4 bases clipped from V and 0 bases from J, the junction kept 6 bases outside the gene matches. From germline, CDR1 is SGHDT and CDR2 YYEEEE. This CDR3 is 15 amino acids long. The CDR3 DNA reads TGTGCCAGCAGCGGGGGGACAGTCACTAACTATGGCTACACCTTC. Amino acids: CASSGGTVTNYGYTF.

CDR3 in amino acids: CASSLDRHQETQYF. CDR3 DNA sequence: TGTGCCAGCAGCCTCGACAGGCACCAAGAGACCCAGTACTTC. The chain links TRBV7-9 to TRBJ2-5; maybe TRBD1 (6 bases). The V end was cut by 5 bases, the J end by 0 bases, with 10 bases between. CDR1 and CDR2 (germline): SEHNR, FQNEAQ (reference sequence). The length of the CDR3 is 14 residues. Full variable domain (remainder filled in from reference TRBV7-9 and TRBJ2-5): DTGVSQNPRHKITKRGQNVTFRCDPISEHNRLYWYRQTLGQGPEFLTYFQNEAQLEKSRLLSDRFSAERPKGSFSTLEIQRTEQGDSAMYLCASSLDRHQETQYFGPGTRLLVL.

The genes are TRBV30 and TRBJ2-7; 9 nucleotides align to TRBD2. The germline gives CDR1 GTSNPN, CDR2 SVGIG (reference sequence). The V gene end was trimmed by 3 bases and the J gene end by 5 bases; junction bases not matched to a gene: 11. The CDR3 has 15 residues. The CDR3 here is CAWSLGLAVRDEQYF. In nucleotides, the CDR3 is TGTGCCTGGAGCCTGGGACTAGCCGTGAGGGACGAGCAGTACTTC.

This sequence joins TRBV4-1 and TRBJ2-2; D is unclear. Deletions cut 5 bases from V and 8 bases from J, with 15 bases between. Germline V gene data show CDR1 as MGHRA and CDR2 as YSYEKL. This CDR3 comprises 14 residues. The CDR3 region is CASSDRATVGELFF. As DNA, the CDR3 is TGCGCCAGCAGCGATCGAGCAACGGTGGGGGAGCTGTTTTTT.

The rearrangement joins TRBV7-3 to TRBJ2-1, with 8 bases aligning to TRBD2. This CDR3 is built from 16 residues. The V gene end was trimmed by 4 bases and the J gene end by 7 bases; junction bases not matched to a gene: 12. Germline V lookup: CDR1 SGHTA, CDR2 FQGTGA. In nucleotides, the CDR3 is TGTGCCAGCAGCTCAAATAGCGGGGATCCCCGAAATGAGCAGTTCTTC. Amino acid sequence: CASSSNSGDPRNEQFF.

This chain connects TRBV5-6 to TRBJ1-1, with D possibly matching TRBD1 (5 bases). Germline-derived CDR1 and CDR2 are SGHDT and YYEEEE. Trimming took off 2 bases at V and 7 bases at J, with 15 bases between the two ends. The CDR3 has 14 amino acids. The CDR3 loop reads CASSLDSIPSEAFF. The CDR3 DNA reads as TGTGCCAGCAGCTTAGACAGTATCCCAAGTGAAGCTTTCTTT. Drawing the rest from reference TRBV5-6 and TRBJ1-1, the complete variable domain is DAGVTQSPTHLIKTRGQQVTLRCSPKSGHDTVSWYQQALGQGPQFIFQYYEEEERQRGNFPDRFSGHQFPNYSSELNVNALLLGDSALYLCASSLDSIPSEAFFGQGTRLTVV.

The V and J genes are TRBV6-1 and TRBJ1-1; D perhaps matches TRBD1 (6 bases). CDR1 MNHNS and CDR2 SASEGT come from the germline V gene. Trimming removed 3 bases from V and 10 bases from J, with 21 bases in between. This CDR3 comprises 15 residues. CDR3 bases: TGTGCCAGCAGTGATGGTATGGACAGCCCAGTGGGAGCTTTCTTT. Translating it yields CASSDGMDSPVGAFF.

The chain couples TRBV14 to TRBJ2-7; 10 bases fit TRBD2. The CDR3 extends over 15 amino acids. V gave up 6 bases and J gave up 4 bases; unmatched junction bases: 9. Germline CDR1 is SGHDN and CDR2 is FVKESK. The CDR3 nucleotides read TGTGCCAGCAGTCTACGGACTAGCGGATTGTACGAGCAGTACTTC. Its translation is CASSLRTSGLYEQYF.

V usage is TRBV5-8 and J usage is TRBJ1-4; 7 nucleotides agree with TRBD1. Germline CDR1 SGHTS, CDR2 YDEGEE. CDR3 length: 15 residues. V dropped 0 bases and J dropped 4; count of bases not matched to a gene: 3. CDR3 nucleotides: TGTGCCAGCAGCTTGGGACAGGGCAATAATGAAAAACTGTTTTTT. Translating it yields CASSLGQGNNEKLFF.

The chain joins TRBV28 to TRBJ2-7; 9 bases agree with TRBD1. Germline CDR1 MDHEN, CDR2 SYDVKM. V lost 6 bases and J lost 5; bases outside the gene matches: 8. The CDR3 covers 14 residues. CDR3 residues: CASSYIRDRDEQYF. DNA of the CDR3: TGTGCCAGCAGCTACATCCGGGACAGGGACGAGCAGTACTTC.

V gene TRBV2 combines with J gene TRBJ2-1; D may be TRBD1 (6 bases). The V end lost 4 bases, the J end lost 3 bases, and 16 bases lay between the germline ends. Germline V gene sequence: CDR1 SNHLY, CDR2 FYNNEI. CDR3 size: 16 residues. CDR3 protein: CASSVALARGYNEQFF. CDR3 in DNA: TGTGCCAGCAGTGTGGCCCTCGCCAGGGGCTACAATGAGCAGTTCTTC. The full variable domain, completed using reference TRBV2 and TRBJ2-1, is EPEVTQTPSHQVTQMGQEVILRCVPISNHLYFYWYRQILGQKVEFLVSFYNNEISEKSEIFDDQFSVERPDGSNFTLKIRSTKLEDSAMYFCASSVALARGYNEQFFGPGTRLTVL.

V usage is TRBV5-1 and J usage is TRBJ1-1; 9 bases are shared with TRBD1. The CDR3 has 13 residues. The V gene end was trimmed by 7 bases and the J gene end by 3 bases; junction bases not matched to a gene: 4. The germline gives CDR1 SGHRS, CDR2 YFSETQ. Written as DNA, the CDR3 is TGCGCCAGCGGGGGGGACAGGGACACTGAAGCTTTCTTT. This sequence encodes CASGGDRDTEAFF.

The genes are TRBV28 and TRBJ1-1, with TRBD1 matching over 7 bases. Germline trimming cut 4 bases from V and 5 bases from J; bases unmatched to any gene: 10. Germline CDR1 reads MDHEN; CDR2 reads SYDVKM. The CDR3 is 15 residues long. The CDR3 nucleotides read TGTGCCAGCAGTTCGATGCCAGGGGGAGGAACTGAAGCTTTCTTT. It specifies CASSSMPGGGTEAFF.

This chain joins TRBV11-3 and TRBJ2-1, with TRBD2 matching over 7 bases. The CDR3 consists of 12 residues. Germline CDR1 and CDR2: SGHNT and YENEEA. The J segment lost 10 bases and the V segment lost 8 bases, leaving 8 bases of the junction unmatched. The CDR3 nucleotides read TGTGCCAGCCGAGGAGGGCGGGGGGAGCAGTTCTTC. Amino acid sequence: CASRGGRGEQFF.

The chain couples TRBV28 to TRBJ1-1; D gene uncertain. V was shortened by 7 bases and J by 6 bases, with 9 bases between the two germline ends. This CDR3 comprises 11 residues. Germline loops: CDR1 MDHEN, CDR2 SYDVKM. CDR3 residues: CASTGSSEAFF. The CDR3 nucleotides are TGTGCCAGCACCGGGTCGTCTGAAGCTTTCTTT.

This rearrangement joins TRBV5-1 to TRBJ2-7, with a tentative D call TRBD2 (6 bases). Trimming stripped 4 bases from V and 6 bases from J, with 20 bases between. The germline V gene has CDR1 SGHRS and CDR2 YFSETQ. The length of the CDR3 is 15 residues. In DNA, the CDR3 is TGCGCCAGCAGCACTCGAGGGGACTCCAGCTCCGAGCAGTACTTC. Its translation is CASSTRGDSSSEQYF.

The CDR3 reads CASSLTGNTDTQYF. The CDR3, as DNA: TGCGCCAGCAGCCTGACAGGGAATACTGATACGCAGTATTTT. V and J are TRBV5-1 and TRBJ2-3, with 7 bases matching TRBD1. The ends lost 4 bases at V and 6 bases at J; junction bases unmatched: 8. This CDR3 has 14 amino acids. Germline values: CDR1 SGHRS, CDR2 YFSETQ.

J is TRBJ1-5 and V is TRBV7-9, with D unclear. Germline V gene data show CDR1 as SEHNR and CDR2 as FQNEAQ (reference sequence). V shed 5 bases and J shed 7 bases, with 21 bases lying between them. CDR3 length: 16 residues. In DNA, the CDR3 is TGTGCCAGCAGCCCATTATCCGGGTCGTCTATCCAGCCCCAGCATTTT. This sequence encodes CASSPLSGSSIQPQHF. Complete variable domain (other parts from reference TRBV7-9 and TRBJ1-5): DTGVSQNPRHKITKRGQNVTFRCDPISEHNRLYWYRQTLGQGPEFLTYFQNEAQLEKSRLLSDRFSAERPKGSFSTLEIQRTEQGDSAMYLCASSPLSGSSIQPQHFGDGTRLSIL.

This CDR3 is CASSGRRERDSYNEQFF. In DNA, the CDR3 is TGTGCCAGCAGCGGCCGGAGAGAGCGGGATTCCTACAATGAGCAGTTCTTC. This chain connects TRBV9 to TRBJ2-1; 7 bases align to TRBD2. This CDR3 is 17 amino acids long. Per the germline V gene, CDR1 is SGDLS and CDR2 is YYNGEE. The V and J ends lost 3 bases and 1 base, in that order; junction bases with no gene match: 10.

The J gene is TRBJ1-2, the V gene TRBV5-8; D gene ambiguous. This CDR3 region has 14 residues. The germline V and J ends were trimmed by 0 bases and 7 bases, with 13 bases remaining between them. The germline V gene has CDR1 SGHTS and CDR2 YDEGEE. CDR3 coding DNA: TGTGCCAGCAGCTTGGAGACGGCAGGCTCTGGCTACACCTTC. Translating gives CASSLETAGSGYTF. The full variable domain, in which reference TRBV5-8 and TRBJ1-2 provide the parts outside the CDR3, is EAGVTQSPTHLIKTRGQQATLRCSPISGHTSVYWYQQALGLGLQFLLWYDEGEERNRGNFPPRFSGRQFPNYSSELNVNALELEDSALYLCASSLETAGSGYTFGSGTRLTVV.

This clone showed up just a few times. This chain uses TRBV28 with TRBJ1-2; 8 bases match TRBD1. This CDR3 is built from 20 residues. Looked up from germline, CDR1 is MDHEN and CDR2 is SYDVKM. J lost 1 base, V lost 5 bases, and 21 bases had no gene match. The DNA for the CDR3 is TGTGCCAGCAGTGCACTCCTCTTCTATGGACAGGGAACTTTTAACTATGGCTACACCTTC. It specifies CASSALLFYGQGTFNYGYTF.

This clone was found a few times. CDR3 in DNA: TGTGCCAGCAGCTTTACCGGGACTAGCGGACCAGATACGCAGTATTTT. It yields the protein CASSFTGTSGPDTQYF. The chain combines TRBV11-3 with TRBJ2-3, with 11 bases identical to TRBD2. The CDR3 length is 16 residues. The ends lost 3 bases at V and 4 bases at J; junction bases unmatched: 6. CDR1 and CDR2 (germline): SGHNT, YENEEA.

The chain uses TRBV25-1 and TRBJ1-1, with 7 bases identical to TRBD1. V trimming: 8 bases; J trimming: 7 bases; junction bases outside the gene matches: 10. Germline V CDR1 and CDR2: MGHDK, SYGVNS. The CDR3 is made up of 13 amino acids. CDR3: CASARGGLGEAFF. The CDR3 region has the DNA TGTGCCAGCGCTCGAGGGGGCTTGGGTGAAGCTTTCTTT.

V is TRBV6-1 and J is TRBJ2-1, with D perhaps matching TRBD2 (6 bases). The ends were cut back, 6 bases at V and 7 bases at J, with 19 bases in the middle. The CDR3 is 15 residues long. CDR1 MNHNS and CDR2 SASEGT come from the germline V gene. The chain's CDR3 is CASRELALLGNEQFF. CDR3 DNA: TGTGCCAGCAGAGAACTAGCCCTCCTTGGGAATGAGCAGTTCTTC.

The chain uses TRBV6-1 and TRBJ1-1; D might be TRBD1 (6 bases). CDR3 length: 13 residues. V lost 6 bases, J lost 3 bases, and 11 bases lay in between. Germline V lookup: CDR1 MNHNS, CDR2 SASEGT. CDR3 sequence reads: CASRLTGYTEAFF. Written as DNA, the CDR3 is TGTGCCAGCAGACTCACAGGGTACACTGAAGCTTTCTTT.

The rearrangement links TRBV5-4 to TRBJ2-1, with 9 bases aligning to TRBD2. Germline values: CDR1 SGHNT, CDR2 YYREEE (reference sequence). The CDR3 loop spans 16 amino acids. With V trimmed by 3 bases and J by 1 base, 5 bases remained unmatched. The CDR3 is CASSSSGGPSYNEQFF. The CDR3 region has the DNA TGTGCCAGCAGCTCCAGCGGGGGGCCATCCTACAATGAGCAGTTCTTC. Variable domain in full (rest from reference TRBV5-4 and TRBJ2-1): ETGVTQSPTHLIKTRGQQVTLRCSSQSGHNTVSWYQQALGQGPQFIFQYYREEENGRGNFPPRFSGLQFPNYSSELNVNALELDDSALYLCASSSSGGPSYNEQFFGPGTRLTVL.

The V call is TRBV18, the J call TRBJ1-5; no firm D call. Trimming took off 10 bases at V and 0 bases at J, with 25 bases between the two ends. CDR1 KGHSH and CDR2 LQKENI come from the germline V gene. The CDR3 is 18 amino acids. The CDR3 spells CAKPPPGRTGYSNQPQHF. CDR3 nucleotide sequence: TGTGCCAAACCACCTCCCGGAAGGACGGGATATAGCAATCAGCCCCAGCATTTT. Full variable domain (outside the CDR3, taken from reference TRBV18 and TRBJ1-5): NAGVMQNPRHLVRRRGQEARLRCSPMKGHSHVYWYRQLPEEGLKFMVYLQKENIIDESGMPKERFSAEFPKEGPSILRIQQVVRGDSAAYFCAKPPPGRTGYSNQPQHFGDGTRLSIL.

This chain connects TRBV5-1 to TRBJ1-5, with 7 bases aligning to TRBD1. The CDR3 covers 14 residues. Looked up from germline, CDR1 is SGHRS and CDR2 is YFSETQ. V dropped 2 bases and J dropped 2; count of bases not matched to a gene: 1. CDR3 amino acids: CASSFTGGNQPQHF. CDR3 bases: TGCGCCAGCAGCTTCACAGGGGGCAATCAGCCCCAGCATTTT. Supplemented by reference TRBV5-1 and TRBJ1-5, the full variable domain reads KAGVTQTPRYLIKTRGQQVTLSCSPISGHRSVSWYQQTPGQGLQFLFEYFSETQRNKGNFPGRFSGRQFSNSRSEMNVSTLELGDSALYLCASSFTGGNQPQHFGDGTRLSIL.

This sequence joins TRBV6-1 and TRBJ2-7, with 10 bases identical to TRBD1. The germline V gene has CDR1 MNHNS and CDR2 SASEGT. V shed 4 bases and J 2 bases; nucleotides not matched to a gene: 17. The CDR3 runs to 19 residues. The CDR3 is CASSGEPGQGTFSTYEQYF. The CDR3 DNA reads as TGTGCCAGCAGTGGGGAACCGGGACAGGGGACCTTCTCTACCTACGAGCAGTACTTC.